These 10 T cell receptor beta chains were sequenced from one sample in a study of blood T cell repertoires in COVID-19 (dated by TCRdb to the early 2020s). Library generation was performed with the immunoSEQ multiplex PCR assay. TCRdb obtained this table from immuneACCESS and retained in-frame rearrangements with V and J assigned. These tables miss some clones; where compared with another copy, unresolved V genes account for less than half of the shortfall, and the remainder is unexplained. Across this sample there are about 200,000 clones, with less than 85% seen only once. The ten largest clones represent 4.5% to 7% of the sample. Sample: peripheral blood. The receptors come from a woman between 70 and 85 years old with acute or convalescent COVID-19.

The chain couples TRBV28 to TRBJ2-1; the match to TRBD2 covers 9 bases. This CDR3 is built from 17 residues. CDR1 is MDHEN and CDR2 is SYDVKM in the germline V gene. V shed 4 bases, J shed 5 bases, and the junction held 12 bases outside the gene matches. The DNA of the CDR3 is TGTGCCAGCAGTTCCTCCCAAGCGGGAGGTTTAAACAATGAGCAGTTCTTC. Protein sequence: CASSSSQAGGLNNEQFF.

CDR3 coding DNA: TGTGCCACCAGCAGAGTTTCGTCTAGCGGCTCCTACGAGCAGTACTTC. It encodes CATSRVSSSGSYEQYF. This rearrangement joins TRBV15 to TRBJ2-7, with 7 bases matching TRBD2. This CDR3 contains 16 residues. CDR1 is LNHNV, CDR2 YYDKDF, per germline (reference sequence). With 1 base clipped from V and 0 bases from J, the junction kept 6 bases outside the gene matches.

This rearrangement joins TRBV28 to TRBJ2-1; maybe TRBD1 (6 bases). The CDR3 is 17 amino acids. The germline V and J ends were trimmed by 3 bases and 4 bases, with 19 bases remaining between them. Germline CDR1 MDHEN, CDR2 SYDVKM. The CDR3, as DNA: TGTGCCAGCAGTTTGCACAGGGCGTCCACCCCTTACAATGAGCAGTTCTTC. Amino acids: CASSLHRASTPYNEQFF.

This clone was observed a handful of times. V gene TRBV7-3 combines with J gene TRBJ1-2; 10 bases agree with TRBD1. Germline CDR1 reads SGHTA; CDR2 reads FQGTGA. This CDR3 comprises 15 residues. J was trimmed by 7 bases and V by 3 bases; bases with no gene match: 8. The CDR3 spells CASSLGTGVGFGYTF. DNA of the CDR3: TGTGCCAGCAGCTTGGGGACAGGGGTAGGGTTTGGCTACACCTTC.

This rearrangement joins TRBV7-9 to TRBJ2-1; 11 bases line up with TRBD2. Germline CDR1 SEHNR, CDR2 FQNEAQ (reference sequence). The CDR3 is made up of 14 amino acids. V dropped 5 bases and J dropped 9; count of bases not matched to a gene: 6. The DNA of the CDR3 is TGTGCCAGCAGCACCGGACTAGCGGGCGCTGAGCAGTTCTTC. This sequence encodes CASSTGLAGAEQFF.

The rearrangement joins TRBV27 to TRBJ2-6; D uncertain. Germline loops: CDR1 MNHEY, CDR2 SMNVEV (reference sequence). V lost 7 bases and J 1 base, leaving 5 bases between the germline ends. CDR3 length: 13 residues. This CDR3 is CASKRSGANVLTF. The CDR3 bases are TGTGCCAGCAAGAGGTCTGGGGCCAACGTCCTGACTTTC.

V gene TRBV28 combines with J gene TRBJ1-5, with D tentatively TRBD1 (5 bases). The CDR3 runs to 14 residues. Trimming removed 5 bases at V and 5 bases at J, with 13 bases between. CDR1 MDHEN and CDR2 SYDVKM come from the germline V gene. CDR3 DNA: TGTGCCAGCAGTCCCGGGACTATCGATCAGCCCCAGCATTTT. This translates into CASSPGTIDQPQHF.

This clone has only a few counts. V gene TRBV10-3 combines with J gene TRBJ1-2; 7 nucleotides align to TRBD1. V shed 3 bases and J 8 bases; nucleotides not matched to a gene: 18. There are 17 residues in the CDR3. Germline CDR1 ENHRY, CDR2 SYGVKD. The DNA for the CDR3 is TGTGCCATCAGTGACCCAGCAGGGGGACAGTTAGTCGGCGGCTACACCTTC. It specifies CAISDPAGGQLVGGYTF.

V and J are TRBV2 and TRBJ2-1; 14 bases agree with TRBD2. The V gene's germline CDR1 is SNHLY and CDR2 FYNNEI. This CDR3 contains 15 residues. Germline trimming cut 4 bases from V and 10 bases from J; bases unmatched to any gene: 6. The CDR3 sequence: CASSVGTSGRNEQFF. The CDR3 DNA reads TGTGCCAGCAGTGTGGGGACTAGCGGGAGAAACGAGCAGTTCTTC.

The chain has TRBV7-9 and TRBJ1-4, with 10 bases matching TRBD1. Germline trimming cut 5 bases from V and 8 bases from J; bases unmatched to any gene: 5. The CDR3 runs 14 residues. Germline CDR1 SEHNR, CDR2 FQNEAQ (reference sequence). CDR3 nucleotides: TGTGCCAGCAGCATCGGGACAGGGGACGAAAAACTGTTTTTT. Its translation: CASSIGTGDEKLFF. The whole variable domain, remainder taken from reference TRBV7-9 and TRBJ1-4, is DTGVSQNPRHKITKRGQNVTFRCDPISEHNRLYWYRQTLGQGPEFLTYFQNEAQLEKSRLLSDRFSAERPKGSFSTLEIQRTEQGDSAMYLCASSIGTGDEKLFFGSGTQLSVL.